This T cell receptor beta chain was documented in a study of T cell responses to AZD1222 COVID-19 vaccine. The CDR3 spans 12 residues. Germline loops: CDR1 LGHDT, CDR2 YNNKEL (reference sequence). Trimming shortened V by 4 bases and J by 16 bases, and 16 bases separated the two germline ends. As regards this clone: The antigen is not known.

Overall study findings and caveats: Clonal diversity was possibly underestimated, and white British individuals and females predominated among donors. Targeting of unmutated variant regions was reportedly seen in nearly half of spike-specific TCRs. All repertoire sampling was performed exclusively after the peak T cell response.

The protocol was immunoSEQ multiplex PCR, while the TCRdb copy is restricted to in-frame clones and leaves out a portion. This table has about 120,000 clones, about 90% appearing once. The origin of this receptor is an adult in good health. V gene TRBV3-1 (or the pseudogene TRBV3-2) combines with J gene TRBJ2-2; possible D gene TRBD2, 6 bases. The sequences come from peripheral blood, collected on day 0 of AZD1222 vaccination. CDR3 coding DNA: TGTGCCAGCAGCCCCACGGGAGAGGCCGCGTTTTTT. Its protein product is CASSPTGEAAFF.